The 13 T cell receptor beta chains listed next were all sequenced from one sample in a study of shared clonotypes between healthy human individuals. TCRdb's table, derived via immunoSEQ multiplex PCR, lists solely in-frame clones and lacks some. The sample lists hundreds of thousands of clones, around 67% occurring once. The sample taken for sequencing was memory CD4+ T cells sorted from blood. Subset in this sample: CD45RA-negative fraction. All receptors derive from a woman aged 30 to 39 in good health.

The chain carries TRBV7-6 and TRBJ2-7; D unresolved. The CDR3 runs 14 residues. Germline V lookup: CDR1 SGHVS, CDR2 FNYEAQ. Trimming shortened V by 5 bases and J by 1 base, and 12 bases separated the two germline ends. The CDR3 DNA sequence: TGTGCCAGCAGCCCCTCCGAGGCTTCCTACGAGCAGTACTTC. Translation gives CASSPSEASYEQYF.

The genes are TRBV5-1 and TRBJ2-3; D possibly corresponds to TRBD1 (7 bases). Trimming left V 2 bases short and J 4 bases short, with 23 bases between. CDR1 is SGHRS, CDR2 YFSETQ, per germline. The CDR3 length is 18 residues. This CDR3 is CASSFAGMGGGGPDTQYF. CDR3 bases: TGCGCCAGCAGCTTTGCCGGGATGGGCGGAGGGGGCCCAGATACGCAGTATTTT. Full variable domain (missing parts from reference TRBV5-1 and TRBJ2-3): KAGVTQTPRYLIKTRGQQVTLSCSPISGHRSVSWYQQTPGQGLQFLFEYFSETQRNKGNFPGRFSGRQFSNSRSEMNVSTLELGDSALYLCASSFAGMGGGGPDTQYFGPGTRLTVL.

CDR3 amino acids: CASSFPPDSWADQPQHF. For the CDR3, the DNA is TGTGCCAGCAGCTTCCCACCGGACAGTTGGGCGGATCAGCCCCAGCATTTT. The chain is built from TRBV21-1 and TRBJ1-5; the tabulated D call, TRBD1, remains unverified against the DNA. TRBV21-1 is marked as a pseudogene. The CDR3 sequence is 17 residues long.

V is TRBV28 and J is TRBJ2-3; 10 bases are shared with TRBD2. This CDR3 is 15 amino acids long. Germline CDR1 is MDHEN and CDR2 is SYDVKM. Trimming cost V 7 bases and J 5 bases; bases outside gene matches: 9. The CDR3 coding sequence is TGTGCCAGCACCTTGATAGCGGGAGGCAGAGATACGCAGTATTTT. Protein product: CASTLIAGGRDTQYF. Drawing the rest from reference TRBV28 and TRBJ2-3, the complete variable domain is DVKVTQSSRYLVKRTGEKVFLECVQDMDHENMFWYRQDPGLGLRLIYFSYDVKMKEKGDIPEGYSVSREKKERFSLILESASTNQTSMYLCASTLIAGGRDTQYFGPGTRLTVL.

The chain carries TRBV19 and TRBJ2-2; no definite D call. In germline, CDR1 is LNHDA, CDR2 SQIVND (reference sequence). CDR3 length: 15 amino acids. Trimming took off 3 bases at V and 4 bases at J, with 12 bases between the two ends. The CDR3 loop is CASSMGGLSTGELFF. CDR3 DNA: TGTGCCAGTAGTATGGGTGGGCTGAGCACCGGGGAGCTGTTTTTT. The full variable domain, its missing parts supplied by reference TRBV19 and TRBJ2-2, is DGGITQSPKYLFRKEGQNVTLSCEQNLNHDAMYWYRQDPGQGLRLIYYSQIVNDFQKGDIAEGYSVSREKKESFPLTVTSAQKNPTAFYLCASSMGGLSTGELFFGEGSRLTVL.

V is TRBV5-1 and J is TRBJ2-1; 9 bases agree with TRBD2. Germline loops: CDR1 SGHRS, CDR2 YFSETQ. The J segment lost 4 bases and the V segment lost 4 bases, leaving 9 bases of the junction unmatched. The CDR3 has 16 amino acids. The CDR3 loop is CASSPSPSGVYNEQFF. DNA for the CDR3: TGCGCCAGCAGCCCCTCCCCTAGCGGGGTATACAATGAGCAGTTCTTC.

This chain uses TRBV5-5 with TRBJ2-2; D not resolved. Trimming shortened V by 2 bases and J by 6 bases, and 11 bases separated the two germline ends. The germline V gene has CDR1 SGHKS and CDR2 YYEKEE (reference sequence). This CDR3 spans 14 amino acids. CDR3 DNA sequence: TGTGCCAGCAGCTTTCGAGGTTCTCCCGGGGAGCTGTTTTTT. Protein product: CASSFRGSPGELFF. Supplemented by reference TRBV5-5 and TRBJ2-2, the full variable domain reads DAGVTQSPTHLIKTRGQQVTLRCSPISGHKSVSWYQQVLGQGPQFIFQYYEKEERGRGNFPDRFSARQFPNYSSELNVNALLLGDSALYLCASSFRGSPGELFFGEGSRLTVL.

The CDR3 coding sequence is TGCAGCGTTGATCTCGTAGCGGGAGGGCCTACGCAGTATTTT. Protein: CSVDLVAGGPTQYF. The chain links TRBV29-1 to TRBJ2-3; 11 bases fit TRBD2. CDR1 is SQVTM and CDR2 is ANQGSEA in the germline V gene. The V segment lost 3 bases and the J segment 8 bases; nucleotides outside the gene matches: 7. The CDR3 has 14 residues.

This chain joins TRBV29-1 and TRBJ2-1, with TRBD2 matching over 11 bases. V lost 3 bases and J lost 8; bases outside the gene matches: 12. The CDR3 has 16 residues. CDR1 is SQVTM, CDR2 ANQGSEA, per germline. The CDR3 DNA is TGCAGCGTTGAGATTAGCGGGAGGGCCCGTATCGATGAGCAGTTCTTC. Protein product: CSVEISGRARIDEQFF.

The sample holds a few counts of this clone. The chain couples TRBV2 to TRBJ2-7, with a possible D match to TRBD1 (6 bases). The CDR3 runs to 15 residues. With 7 bases removed from V and 3 bases from J, the gap between germline ends came to 19 bases. Germline V lookup: CDR1 SNHLY, CDR2 FYNNEI. The CDR3 reads CASTPREQGSYEQYF. The CDR3 DNA reads TGTGCCAGCACTCCTAGGGAACAGGGAAGCTACGAGCAGTACTTC.

A word on this clone: This specimen includes other DNA sequences encoding the same CDR3. V is TRBV10-3 and J is TRBJ1-1; unclear D gene. V dropped 2 bases and J dropped 5 bases, with 3 bases sitting between them. This CDR3 spans 11 amino acids. Germline CDR1 reads ENHRY; CDR2 reads SYGVKD. The CDR3 nucleotides are TGTGCCATCAGTGAGAGGACTGAAGCTTTCTTT. Residues: CAISERTEAFF.

The chain employs TRBV5-1 and TRBJ1-2; D is uncertain. Germline-derived CDR1 and CDR2 are SGHRS and YFSETQ. V lost 3 bases to trimming and J lost 0 bases, with 9 bases between them. The CDR3 covers 14 residues. CDR3 region: CASSYQAANYGYTF. The CDR3 nucleotides are TGCGCCAGCAGCTACCAGGCAGCTAACTATGGCTACACCTTC. Supplemented by reference TRBV5-1 and TRBJ1-2, the full variable domain reads KAGVTQTPRYLIKTRGQQVTLSCSPISGHRSVSWYQQTPGQGLQFLFEYFSETQRNKGNFPGRFSGRQFSNSRSEMNVSTLELGDSALYLCASSYQAANYGYTFGSGTRLTVV.

This clone was counted a few times. The rearrangement uses TRBV7-9 and TRBJ2-1, with no clear D. Trimming cost V 3 bases and J 14 bases, with 14 bases left between them. The CDR3 is 12 amino acids. Per germline, CDR1 SEHNR and CDR2 FQNEAQ (reference sequence). CDR3 nucleotides: TGTGCCAGCAGCTTGACACCCCAAAGGGAGTTCTTC. It encodes CASSLTPQREFF.